The subject of this entry is one T cell receptor (beta chain). Its cognate antigen is unknown. TCRdb's table, derived via immunoSEQ multiplex PCR, lists solely in-frame clones and lacks some. Of around 90,000 clones detected, 70% to 90% appear once; the ten largest clones hold approximately 6%. The source of the sample is a study of T cell responses to AZD1222 COVID-19 vaccine. General study findings and limits: Of the AZD1222 recipients, only 5 or 6 were seropositive at baseline. Unmutated variant regions are reportedly the target of nearly half of TCRs that are spike-specific. White British donors predominated, females outnumbered males, and clonal diversity was possibly underestimated. Increased Spike-specific TCR breadth and depth were observed after two AZD1222 doses.

The CDR3 is 14 amino acids. V shed 3 bases and J shed 0 bases, with 8 bases lying between them. The germline V gene encodes CDR1 SGHNT and CDR2 YENEEA. This chain links TRBV11-3 with TRBJ1-1; TRBD1 is a possible D gene (5 bases). Sequenced here: peripheral blood, sampled on day 0 of AZD1222 vaccination. This clonotype was sampled from an adult in good health. The CDR3 loop reads CASSFRDMNTEAFF. CDR3 nucleotide sequence: TGTGCCAGCAGCTTCAGGGATATGAACACTGAAGCTTTCTTT.